These 21 T cell receptor beta chains came from one sample sequenced in a study of T cells in Graves' hyperthyroidism and ophthalmopathy. Amplification targeted TCR beta CDR3 regions from RNA transcripts. The HTBI primer set drove a first-round RT-PCR of the TCR CDR3. A single record per CDR3 protein comes from TCRdb applying MiXCR to the multiplex PCR reads. The repertoire holds 370,000 or so distinct CDR3 sequences, 25% seen once, with roughly 70% in the top ten. Sequenced material: blood. These receptors were collected from a man over 45 with Graves' hyperthyroidism.

The chain links TRBV12-3 or TRBV12-4 to TRBJ1-2; D is possibly TRBD1 (6 bases). Between the trimmed V and J ends, which lost 5 bases and 6 bases, there was a span of 13 bases. The length of the CDR3 is 13 residues. The CDR3 sequence: CASSLRGGDGYTF. As DNA, the CDR3 is TGTGCCAGCAGTCTCAGGGGAGGCGATGGCTACACCTTC.

This clonotype was found a few times. The rearrangement links TRBV6-1 to TRBJ2-3; 7 bases align to TRBD1. Germline V gene sequence: CDR1 MNHNS, CDR2 SASEGT. J was trimmed by 2 bases and V by 5 bases; bases with no gene match: 7. There are 15 residues in the CDR3. The CDR3 nucleotides are TGTGCCAGCAGTCCTACAGGGGCGATCACAGATACGCAGTATTTT. Protein product: CASSPTGAITDTQYF.

This clonotype was counted many times. This sequence joins TRBV11-2 and TRBJ1-1; D might be TRBD1 (5 bases). V lost 4 bases and J lost 3, with 15 bases in between. From germline, CDR1 is SGHAT and CDR2 FQNNGV. This CDR3 is 15 amino acids long. CDR3 in amino acids: CASSSRTPPDTEAFF. The DNA for the CDR3 is TGTGCCAGCAGCTCGCGGACACCGCCGGACACTGAAGCTTTCTTT.

The CDR3 region is CASGRDFTEAFF. CDR3 DNA: TGTGCTAGTGGCCGGGACTTCACTGAAGCTTTCTTT. V gene TRBV12-5 combines with J gene TRBJ1-1; D might be TRBD1 (5 bases). The CDR3 contains 12 residues. Germline CDR1 is LGHNT and CDR2 is FRNRAP. Trimming pared 6 bases from V and 4 bases from J, leaving 9 bases between.

This clonotype came up a few times. The chain has TRBV12-3 or TRBV12-4 and TRBJ1-6; 10 positions match TRBD1. V gave up 6 bases and J gave up 6 bases; unmatched junction bases: 2. The CDR3 is 14 amino acids. CDR3 in amino acids: CASSWTGGNSPLHF. The CDR3 bases are TGTGCCAGCAGCTGGACAGGGGGTAATTCACCCCTCCACTTT.

This clonotype was seen a few times. The gene calls are TRBV10-3 and TRBJ1-1; D may be TRBD1 (6 bases). Trimming took 6 bases from V and 5 from J, leaving 13 bases between them. The CDR3 extends over 13 amino acids. CDR1 is ENHRY, CDR2 SYGVKD, per germline. The DNA for the CDR3 is TGTGCCATCAGCTTACAGGGAAGGACTGAAGCTTTCTTT. Protein sequence: CAISLQGRTEAFF.

This clonotype was observed at least ten times. This chain links TRBV28 with TRBJ1-5, with 7 bases aligning to TRBD1. The CDR3 runs 14 residues. Germline lookup yields CDR1 MDHEN and CDR2 SYDVKM. The V and J ends lost 3 bases and 7 bases, in that order; junction bases with no gene match: 6. CDR3 sequence (DNA): TGTGCCAGCAGTTTCCGACAGGGAGGGCAGCCCCAGCATTTT. It encodes CASSFRQGGQPQHF.

There are a few counts of this clonotype. This chain joins TRBV20-1 and TRBJ2-2; tentative D call: TRBD2 (6 bases). The V gene's germline CDR1 is DFQATT and CDR2 SNEGSKA (reference sequence). With 5 bases removed from V and 0 bases from J, the gap between germline ends came to 10 bases. The CDR3 sequence is 14 residues long. DNA of the CDR3: TGCAGTGCTCGGCGGGACTCGAACACCGGGGAGCTGTTTTTT. Translating gives CSARRDSNTGELFF.

The chain joins TRBV6-1 to TRBJ2-7, with 10 bases that match TRBD2. Trimming took 5 bases from V and 7 from J; bases not matched to a gene: 5. CDR1 is MNHNS and CDR2 is SASEGT in the germline V gene. There are 13 residues in the CDR3. Written as DNA, the CDR3 is TGTGCCAGCAGTTCTAGCGGGGGCGGAGAGCAGTACTTC. Protein: CASSSSGGGEQYF.

This clonotype has at least ten counts. V is TRBV11-1 and J is TRBJ2-3, with 8 nucleotides matching TRBD2. This CDR3 contains 15 residues. The ends lost 2 bases at V and 1 base at J; junction bases unmatched: 2. Germline assignment: CDR1 SGHAT and CDR2 FQDESV (reference sequence). The CDR3 loop reads CASSLFSGGTDTQYF. The DNA of the CDR3 is TGTGCCAGCAGCTTATTTAGCGGGGGCACAGATACGCAGTATTTT.

This clonotype was recorded at least ten times. The DNA for the CDR3 is TGTGCCAGCAGCTTACGGGGTGGACTAGCGGGAGTGAATGAGCAGTTCTTC. Protein: CASSLRGGLAGVNEQFF. The gene calls are TRBV7-6 and TRBJ2-1, with 13 bases matching TRBD2. V dropped 2 bases and J dropped 7; count of bases not matched to a gene: 8. The CDR3 spans 17 residues. The germline V gene encodes CDR1 SGHVS and CDR2 FNYEAQ.

This clonotype was seen a handful of times. The chain recombines TRBV19 with TRBJ1-5; no firm D call. The V end lost 3 bases, the J end lost 0 bases, and 9 bases lay between the germline ends. CDR3 size: 15 residues. From germline, CDR1 is LNHDA and CDR2 SQIVND (reference sequence). The DNA for the CDR3 is TGTGCCAGTAGTATTGTCGGAGATAGCAATCAGCCCCAGCATTTT. Its translation is CASSIVGDSNQPQHF. Combining the CDR3 with reference TRBV19 and TRBJ1-5 gives the whole variable domain DGGITQSPKYLFRKEGQNVTLSCEQNLNHDAMYWYRQDPGQGLRLIYYSQIVNDFQKGDIAEGYSVSREKKESFPLTVTSAQKNPTAFYLCASSIVGDSNQPQHFGDGTRLSIL.

This clonotype appeared many times. The chain uses TRBV20-1 and TRBJ2-7, with D tentatively TRBD1 (6 bases). Trimming took 1 base from V and 7 from J, leaving 11 bases between them. This CDR3 is 12 amino acids long. Per germline, CDR1 DFQATT and CDR2 SNEGSKA (reference sequence). CDR3 sequence (DNA): TGCAGTGCTAGAGTGGGGGCAGGGGAGCAGTACTTC. Protein: CSARVGAGEQYF.

This clonotype has at least ten counts. This sequence joins TRBV7-2 and TRBJ2-1, with 7 bases lining up with TRBD2. Unmatched junction bases numbered 9, after V lost 4 bases and J lost 6 bases. Germline CDR1 and CDR2: SGHTA and FQGNSA. This CDR3 spans 15 amino acids. CDR3 in DNA: TGTGCCAGCAGCTCGGACGGGTGGGAGGGCAATGAGCAGTTCTTC. Translation: CASSSDGWEGNEQFF.

This clonotype appeared a few times. The chain links TRBV6-1 to TRBJ2-1; 12 bases fit TRBD2. J was trimmed by 3 bases and V by 10 bases; bases with no gene match: 13. Per germline, CDR1 MNHNS and CDR2 SASEGT. The CDR3 has 17 residues. The CDR3 nucleotides read TGTGCCACCATGTATCTGACTAGCGGGAGTGTCTACAATGAGCAGTTCTTC. Protein product: CATMYLTSGSVYNEQFF.

This chain links TRBV5-1 with TRBJ1-1; D is unclear. The CDR3 is made up of 16 amino acids. The germline V and J ends were trimmed by 2 bases and 1 base, with 15 bases remaining between them. Germline V CDR1 and CDR2: SGHRS, YFSETQ. The CDR3 nucleotides are TGCGCCAGCAGCTTCCAAGGTATGGATTCGAACACTGAAGCTTTCTTT. It codes for CASSFQGMDSNTEAFF.

This clonotype turned up a few times. The chain has TRBV5-4 and TRBJ1-4; no clear D. Germline loops: CDR1 SGHNT, CDR2 YYREEE (reference sequence). V was clipped by 1 base and J by 5 bases, with 12 bases between them. The CDR3 is made up of 15 amino acids. The CDR3 coding sequence is TGTGCCAGCAGCTTGTGGACTTCACCCAATGAAAAACTGTTTTTT. Its protein is CASSLWTSPNEKLFF.

This chain uses TRBV7-9 with TRBJ1-1, with D uncertain. Germline V gives CDR1 SEHNR, CDR2 FQNEAQ (reference sequence). The CDR3 loop spans 13 amino acids. Trimming shortened V by 4 bases and J by 1 base, and 7 bases separated the two germline ends. The CDR3 sequence is CASSSWENTEAFF. In DNA, the CDR3 is TGTGCCAGCAGCTCCTGGGAGAACACTGAAGCTTTCTTT.

This sequence joins TRBV20-1 and TRBJ2-3; D is unresolved. The germline V and J ends were trimmed by 4 bases and 0 bases, with 11 bases remaining between them. CDR1 DFQATT and CDR2 SNEGSKA come from the germline V gene (reference sequence). The CDR3 has 14 residues. The CDR3 nucleotides read TGCAGTGCTATGGTCGAGATTAGCACAGATACGCAGTATTTT. Amino acids: CSAMVEISTDTQYF.

The chain couples TRBV28 to TRBJ1-5; TRBD1 matches 10 bases. Germline assignment: CDR1 MDHEN and CDR2 SYDVKM. With 7 bases clipped from V and 7 bases from J, the junction kept 7 bases outside the gene matches. This CDR3 spans 14 amino acids. The chain's CDR3 is CASIKTGGTQPQHF. The CDR3 nucleotides read TGTGCCAGCATCAAGACAGGGGGCACCCAGCCCCAGCATTTT.

The CDR3 loop is CASSQGQGRTGELFF. The CDR3 nucleotides read TGCGCCAGCAGCCAAGGACAGGGTCGGACCGGGGAGCTGTTTTTT. The chain is built from TRBV4-3 and TRBJ2-2; 7 bases map to TRBD1. CDR3 length equals 15 residues. Germline-derived CDR1 and CDR2 are LGHNA and YSLEER. After removal of 1 base from V and 5 bases from J, the junction contained 4 bases not matched to a gene.